Each of the 23 T cell receptor beta chains below was sequenced from the same sample in a study of T cell repertoires in cytomegalovirus infection. From the reads, TCRdb called clonotypes with MiXCR, one entry per CDR3 protein. The data show under 300,000 distinct CDR3 sequences, about a sixth seen once. The sequencing input was CD8+ T cells from PBMCs. These receptors all stem from a human donor in good health (CMV status not recorded). Some clones in this sample may be carry-over from other donors' samples.

This clonotype was observed many times. The gene calls are TRBV12-3 or TRBV12-4 and TRBJ1-1; 9 nucleotides line up with TRBD1. This CDR3 comprises 13 residues. J lost 1 base, V lost 8 bases, and 2 bases had no gene match. CDR3 DNA: TGTGCCAGCGCGGGACAGGGGAACACTGAAGCTTTCTTT. Encoded protein: CASAGQGNTEAFF.

The chain links TRBV14 to TRBJ1-2, with unresolved D. Germline-derived CDR1 and CDR2 are SGHDN and FVKESK. The V gene lost 4 bases and the J gene lost 0 bases, with 15 bases spanning the gap. CDR3 size: 16 residues. This chain's CDR3 is CASSPRGGWANYGYTF. DNA of the CDR3: TGTGCCAGCAGCCCCCGTGGAGGGTGGGCTAACTATGGCTACACCTTC.

This clonotype has ten or more counts. The J gene is TRBJ2-7, the V gene TRBV7-9; TRBD1 aligns across 8 bases. Trimming removed 5 bases from V and 8 bases from J; junction bases left unmatched: 11. CDR3 length: 14 amino acids. CDR1 is SEHNR and CDR2 is FQNEAQ in the germline V gene (reference sequence). CDR3 bases: TGTGCCAGCAGCCCCGGGGACAGGCCTACGCAGCAGTACTTC. Amino acids: CASSPGDRPTQQYF.

This clonotype was observed many times. The rearrangement links TRBV7-2 to TRBJ2-7; 7 bases map to TRBD1. The CDR3 consists of 15 residues. Germline V gene sequence: CDR1 SGHTA, CDR2 FQGNSA. The V and J ends lost 1 base and 2 bases, in that order; junction bases with no gene match: 5. The chain's CDR3 is CASSLGQGSPYEQYF. For the CDR3, the DNA is TGTGCCAGCAGCTTAGGACAGGGAAGCCCCTACGAGCAGTACTTC.

This clonotype was counted a few times. The chain couples TRBV6-2 or TRBV6-3 to TRBJ2-1; 8 bases match TRBD1. Per germline, CDR1 MNHEY and CDR2 SVGEGT. This CDR3 region has 11 residues. With V trimmed by 8 bases and J by 7 bases, 1 base remained unmatched. The CDR3 here is CASHRGNEQFF. CDR3 DNA sequence: TGTGCCAGCCACAGGGGGAATGAGCAGTTCTTC.

V and J are TRBV7-8 and TRBJ1-6; 9 bases fit TRBD1. V lost 5 bases, J lost 7 bases, and 12 bases stayed unmatched. There are 17 residues in the CDR3. Germline CDR1 and CDR2: SGHVS and FQNEAQ. As DNA, the CDR3 is TGTGCCAGCAGCCTCCGACAGGGGGACTTAGGGAATTCACCCCTCCACTTT. Translation gives CASSLRQGDLGNSPLHF.

This chain links TRBV20-1 with TRBJ1-5; D gene unclear. The germline V and J ends were trimmed by 1 base and 0 bases, with 10 bases remaining between them. This CDR3 spans 15 amino acids. CDR1 DFQATT and CDR2 SNEGSKA come from the germline V gene (reference sequence). Written as DNA, the CDR3 is TGCAGTGCTAGAGCCATAAGGAATAGCAATCAGCCCCAGCATTTT. Protein product: CSARAIRNSNQPQHF.

This clonotype turned up a few times. The J gene is TRBJ2-7, the V gene TRBV7-9; TRBD1 matches 7 bases. From germline, CDR1 is SEHNR and CDR2 FQNEAQ (reference sequence). V shed 7 bases, J shed 0 bases, and the junction held 9 bases outside the gene matches. The CDR3 totals 15 residues. CDR3 region: CASTPGTENSYEQYF. Written as DNA, the CDR3 is TGTGCCAGCACCCCCGGGACAGAGAACTCCTACGAGCAGTACTTC. The complete variable domain, with remaining parts taken from reference TRBV7-9 and TRBJ2-7, reads DTGVSQNPRHKITKRGQNVTFRCDPISEHNRLYWYRQTLGQGPEFLTYFQNEAQLEKSRLLSDRFSAERPKGSFSTLEIQRTEQGDSAMYLCASTPGTENSYEQYFGPGTRLTVT.

V usage is TRBV7-9 and J usage is TRBJ1-6; possibly TRBD1 for D (6 bases). V gave up 7 bases and J gave up 6 bases, with 13 bases separating them. Per the germline V gene, CDR1 is SEHNR and CDR2 is FQNEAQ (reference sequence). The CDR3 extends over 14 amino acids. The chain's CDR3 is CASTEGGFNSPLHF. CDR3 nucleotide sequence: TGTGCCAGCACGGAAGGGGGATTTAATTCACCCCTCCACTTT. The full variable domain, its missing parts supplied by reference TRBV7-9 and TRBJ1-6, is DTGVSQNPRHKITKRGQNVTFRCDPISEHNRLYWYRQTLGQGPEFLTYFQNEAQLEKSRLLSDRFSAERPKGSFSTLEIQRTEQGDSAMYLCASTEGGFNSPLHFGNGTRLTVT.

This chain links TRBV27 with TRBJ1-1; 8 bases agree with TRBD1. The CDR3 is 14 amino acids. From germline, CDR1 is MNHEY and CDR2 SMNVEV (reference sequence). The junction had 9 bases not matched to a gene; V was cut back by 5 bases and J by 7 bases. CDR3 residues: CASSPSDRESEAFF. CDR3 nucleotides: TGTGCCAGCAGTCCGTCGGACAGGGAAAGTGAAGCTTTCTTT.

The CDR3 sequence: CASSSTSGGGTDTQYF. The CDR3 nucleotides read TGTGCCAGCAGCTCGACTAGCGGGGGGGGCACAGATACGCAGTATTTT. This chain joins TRBV7-6 and TRBJ2-3; 14 nucleotides align to TRBD2. The CDR3 contains 16 residues. With 4 bases clipped from V and 1 base from J, the junction kept 1 base outside the gene matches. Germline V lookup: CDR1 SGHVS, CDR2 FNYEAQ.

This clonotype was seen ten or more times. V is TRBV7-2 and J is TRBJ2-6; 10 positions match TRBD1. Trimming cost V 2 bases and J 1 base; bases outside gene matches: 8. Germline CDR1 SGHTA, CDR2 FQGNSA. This CDR3 has 19 amino acids. CDR3 amino acids: CASSLLRDRGRSGANVLTF. Written as DNA, the CDR3 is TGTGCCAGCAGCTTATTACGGGACAGGGGTAGGTCTGGGGCCAACGTCCTGACTTTC.

A word on this clonotype: This clone may be a read error of a much larger clone one base away. This chain joins TRBV6-6 and TRBJ2-7; no clear D gene. Trimming shortened V by 7 bases and J by 4 bases, and 32 bases separated the two germline ends. This CDR3 is 19 amino acids long. The germline V gene has CDR1 MNHNY and CDR2 SVGAGI (reference sequence). The CDR3 bases are TGTGCCAGCACCTTTGGGGATGTGAAGCAAGCATGCGGTATATACGAGCAGTACTTC. Translating it yields CASTFGDVKQACGIYEQYF.

The chain is built from TRBV7-1 and TRBJ2-3; TRBD1 might be the D (6 bases). TRBV7-1 is an ORF; its function is uncertain. The CDR3 totals 18 residues. Deletions cut 5 bases from V and 3 bases from J, with 24 bases between. In DNA form, the CDR3 reads TGTGCCAGCAGCCCCAGAATTATTAACAGGGTTGGGACAGATACGCAGTATTTT. This sequence encodes CASSPRIINRVGTDTQYF.

This clonotype has only a few counts. V gene TRBV6-2 or TRBV6-3 combines with J gene TRBJ2-1; D is unresolved. The germline V gene has CDR1 MNHEY and CDR2 SVGEGT. V lost 10 bases and J lost 5, with 9 bases in between. This CDR3 spans 11 amino acids. Written as DNA, the CDR3 is TGTGCCACCTCGGGTAACAATGAGCAGTTCTTC. This codes for CATSGNNEQFF.

V usage is TRBV4-1 and J usage is TRBJ1-5; D remains unclear. This CDR3 contains 13 residues. V lost 1 base and J lost 3, with 4 bases in between. The germline gives CDR1 MGHRA, CDR2 YSYEKL. This CDR3 reads CASSQANNQPQHF. DNA for the CDR3: TGCGCCAGCAGCCAAGCGAACAATCAGCCCCAGCATTTT.

V gene TRBV5-1 combines with J gene TRBJ2-7; 7 bases agree with TRBD1. J lost 2 bases, V lost 4 bases, and 12 bases had no gene match. Germline CDR1 SGHRS, CDR2 YFSETQ. The CDR3 loop spans 16 amino acids. CDR3 coding DNA: TGCGCCAGCAGCCATATCAAGGAAACAGGGGCCTACGAGCAGTACTTC. This sequence encodes CASSHIKETGAYEQYF.

This clonotype was recorded at least ten times. The chain joins TRBV11-2 to TRBJ1-1; D uncertain. Germline V gene data show CDR1 as SGHAT and CDR2 as FQNNGV. CDR3 length: 12 residues. The germline V and J ends were trimmed by 1 base and 8 bases, with 8 bases remaining between them. CDR3: CASSLVSREAFF. The CDR3 bases are TGTGCCAGCAGCTTAGTTTCCAGGGAAGCTTTCTTT.

The J gene is TRBJ2-5, the V gene TRBV14; maybe TRBD1 (6 bases). Trimming shortened V by 2 bases and J by 4 bases, and 14 bases separated the two germline ends. Germline CDR1 is SGHDN and CDR2 is FVKESK. This CDR3 region has 15 residues. As DNA, the CDR3 is TGTGCCAGCAGCCAAAAAACAGGGTTAGGAGAGACCCAGTACTTC. Protein sequence: CASSQKTGLGETQYF.

The sample holds a few counts of this clonotype. The chain joins TRBV20-1 to TRBJ1-5, with D maybe TRBD1 (6 bases). Per germline, CDR1 DFQATT and CDR2 SNEGSKA (reference sequence). The CDR3 has 17 amino acids. Trimming took 0 bases from V and 6 from J, leaving 21 bases between them. The CDR3 DNA reads as TGCAGTGCTAGAGACAGGGCGGGGGGCGCCGGAAGTCAGCCCCAGCATTTT. Translating it yields CSARDRAGGAGSQPQHF.

The chain recombines TRBV7-9 with TRBJ2-3, with 7 bases identical to TRBD1. Germline V gene lookup returns CDR1 SEHNR and CDR2 FQNEAQ (reference sequence). CDR3 length: 16 residues. The J segment lost 1 base and the V segment lost 4 bases, leaving 8 bases of the junction unmatched. The CDR3 DNA reads TGTGCCAGCAGCTCCCGTCGGGACAGTCGCACAGATACGCAGTATTTT. Protein sequence: CASSSRRDSRTDTQYF.

The V call is TRBV6-2 or TRBV6-3, the J call TRBJ2-2; TRBD2 might be the D (6 bases). Germline CDR1 is MNHEY and CDR2 is SVGEGT. Between the trimmed V and J ends, which lost 7 bases and 10 bases, there was a span of 37 bases. CDR3 length: 20 amino acids. As DNA, the CDR3 is TGTGCCAGCACCCGCACGGGGGATTTGGCAACCCGGCCGGGGGACCCGGAGCTGTTTTTT. The encoded protein is CASTRTGDLATRPGDPELFF.

This clonotype was counted at least ten times. This chain connects TRBV7-8 to TRBJ2-2; D is uncertain. The CDR3 totals 15 residues. V gave up 4 bases and J gave up 1 base, with 10 bases separating them. CDR1 and CDR2 from the germline V gene are SGHVS and FQNEAQ. The CDR3 spells CASSYRWENTGELFF. The CDR3 bases are TGTGCCAGCAGCTACCGTTGGGAGAACACCGGGGAGCTGTTTTTT.